The 3 T cell receptor beta chains in this list originate from one sample, sequenced in a study of blood T cell repertoires in COVID-19. Clones were sequenced by immunoSEQ multiplex PCR, and TCRdb holds only the in-frame ones, with some missing. The table has a few hundred thousand clones, around 83% seen once. Source material: PBMCs or T cells enriched from blood (not recorded which). Receptor source: a woman aged 50 to 65 who had recovered from COVID-19.

V gene TRBV27 combines with J gene TRBJ1-4; no clear D. The CDR3 extends over 16 amino acids. V dropped 7 bases and J dropped 13 bases, with 28 bases sitting between them. Per germline, CDR1 MNHEY and CDR2 SMNVEV (reference sequence). CDR3 sequence: CASIGDETVVMKTLFF. CDR3 sequence (DNA): TGTGCCAGCATCGGAGACGAGACCGTAGTAATGAAAACACTGTTTTTT.

The chain recombines TRBV7-2 with TRBJ1-1; TRBD1 is a possible D gene (6 bases). Deletions cut 4 bases from V and 1 base from J, with 16 bases between. From germline, CDR1 is SGHTA and CDR2 FQGNSA. The CDR3 sequence is 16 residues long. The CDR3, as DNA: TGTGCCAGCAGCTCCTACGGCGGGGGCCAGAACACTGAAGCTTTCTTT. It yields the protein CASSSYGGGQNTEAFF. Variable domain in full (rest from reference TRBV7-2 and TRBJ1-1): GAGVSQSPSNKVTEKGKDVELRCDPISGHTALYWYRQSLGQGLEFLIYFQGNSAPDKSGLPSDRFSAERTGGSVSTLTIQRTQQEDSAVYLCASSSYGGGQNTEAFFGQGTRLTVV.

The chain uses TRBV12-3 or TRBV12-4 and TRBJ1-6; D is possibly TRBD1 (6 bases). This CDR3 spans 12 amino acids. Deletions cut 4 bases from V and 8 bases from J, with 6 bases between. In nucleotides, the CDR3 is TGTGCCAGCAGTTACAGGGATTCACCCCTCCACTTT. It specifies CASSYRDSPLHF.